This T cell receptor (beta chain) was obtained from a study of blood T cells in healthy people across ages. CDR1 and CDR2 from the germline V gene are LGHNA and YNFKEQ. The V and J ends lost 7 bases and 6 bases respectively, with 27 bases between them. The CDR3 is 17 amino acids. Points on this clonotype: What it binds is unknown.

General study points: Diversity estimated from one million T cells was considered an underestimate.

Next came a second PCR, run for about 6 to 12 cycles, which used a sample-barcoded 5' primer along with a J-beta primer mix. Each cDNA molecule received a tag from a template-switch adaptor that had 12 random nucleotides. MiXCR, applied by TCRdb to the 5' RACE reads, yields one record per CDR3 protein. Of about 510,000 distinct CDR3 sequences listed, approximately 26% are singletons. This same sample was also part of a study on T cells of mothers and their children. From that paper: Some 3 million TCR beta reads per child versus over 9 million per mother. Compared with unrelated pairs, related mother-child pairs had slightly higher, non-significant overlap.

The rearrangement links TRBV4-2 to TRBJ1-1; TRBD1 might be the D (5 bases). This receptor was taken from a boy aged 2 to 10 in good health. The sequencing sample was made of blood. CDR3 nucleotides: TGTGCCAGCACTAAAAGAGGGCGGGGAGGGGATAAGCCTGAAGCTTTCTTT. Its protein product is CASTKRGRGGDKPEAFF.